This T cell receptor (beta chain) appears in the sequencing data of a study of blood T cell repertoires in COVID-19. Overall study context: The cDNA or gDNA used as material had been derived from T cells, B-cell-depleted T cells, or PBMCs.

Using immunoSEQ multiplex PCR, the repertoire was profiled, and TCRdb retains in-frame clones only, with some absent. This table holds 220,000 or so clones, around 84% found once. Trimming removed 2 bases from V and 4 bases from J, with 11 bases in between. CDR3 length: 14 residues. Germline CDR1 MDHEN, CDR2 SYDVKM. The chain links TRBV28 to TRBJ1-2, with D perhaps matching TRBD1 (6 bases). The specimen was PBMCs or T cells enriched from blood (not recorded which). This TCR derives from a woman aged 40-49 years who had recovered from COVID-19. The CDR3 region has the DNA TGTGCCAGCAGTTTACGGGCAGGGGTCTATGGCTACACCTTC. Encoded protein: CASSLRAGVYGYTF.